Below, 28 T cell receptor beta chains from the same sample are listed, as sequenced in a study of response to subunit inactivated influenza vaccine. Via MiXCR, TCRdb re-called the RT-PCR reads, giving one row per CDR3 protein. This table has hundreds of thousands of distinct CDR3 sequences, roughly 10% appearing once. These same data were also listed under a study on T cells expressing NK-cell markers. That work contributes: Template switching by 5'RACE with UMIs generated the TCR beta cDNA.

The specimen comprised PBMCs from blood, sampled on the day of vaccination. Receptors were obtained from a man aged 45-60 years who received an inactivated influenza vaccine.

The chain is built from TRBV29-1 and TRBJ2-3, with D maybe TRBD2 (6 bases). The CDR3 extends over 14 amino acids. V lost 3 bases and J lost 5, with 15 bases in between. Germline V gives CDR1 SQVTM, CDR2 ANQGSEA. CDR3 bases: TGCAGCGTTGATTCAGCGGGTGGGGTAGATACGCAGTATTTT. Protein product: CSVDSAGGVDTQYF.

The CDR3 sequence is CASRPAGTPYNEQFF. The CDR3, as DNA: TGTGCCAGCAGACCGGCCGGGACACCTTACAATGAGCAGTTCTTC. V gene TRBV11-2 combines with J gene TRBJ2-1; a weak D match, TRBD1 (6 bases). V lost 6 bases and J 4 bases, leaving 16 bases between the germline ends. CDR3 length: 15 residues. Germline values: CDR1 SGHAT, CDR2 FQNNGV.

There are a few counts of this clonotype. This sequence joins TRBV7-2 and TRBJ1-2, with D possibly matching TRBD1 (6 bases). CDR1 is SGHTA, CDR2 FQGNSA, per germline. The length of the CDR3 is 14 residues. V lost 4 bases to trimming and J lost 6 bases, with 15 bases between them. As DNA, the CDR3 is TGTGCCAGCAGCTCAGGGACACTTAATGATGGCTACACCTTC. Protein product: CASSSGTLNDGYTF.

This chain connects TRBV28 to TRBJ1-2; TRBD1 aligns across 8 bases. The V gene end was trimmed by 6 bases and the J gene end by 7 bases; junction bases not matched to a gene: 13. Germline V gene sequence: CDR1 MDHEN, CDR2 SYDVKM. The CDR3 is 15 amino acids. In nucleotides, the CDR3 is TGTGCCAGCAGCACCTTTGGACAGGGACTCGTTGGCTACACCTTC. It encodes CASSTFGQGLVGYTF.

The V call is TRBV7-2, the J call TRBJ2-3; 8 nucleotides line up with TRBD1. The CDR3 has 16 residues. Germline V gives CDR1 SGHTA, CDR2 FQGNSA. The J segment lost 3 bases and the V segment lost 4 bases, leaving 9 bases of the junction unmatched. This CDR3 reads CASSSGSRGLTDTQYF. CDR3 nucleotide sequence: TGTGCCAGCAGCTCAGGAAGCAGGGGGCTGACAGATACGCAGTATTTT. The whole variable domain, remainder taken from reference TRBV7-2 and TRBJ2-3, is GAGVSQSPSNKVTEKGKDVELRCDPISGHTALYWYRQSLGQGLEFLIYFQGNSAPDKSGLPSDRFSAERTGGSVSTLTIQRTQQEDSAVYLCASSSGSRGLTDTQYFGPGTRLTVL.

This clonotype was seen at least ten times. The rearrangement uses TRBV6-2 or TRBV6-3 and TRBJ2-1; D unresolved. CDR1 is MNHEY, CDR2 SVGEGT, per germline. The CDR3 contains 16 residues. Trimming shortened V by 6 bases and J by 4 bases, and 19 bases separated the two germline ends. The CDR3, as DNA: TGTGCCAGCAGCTTGGAAGGGTATGGGATATACAATGAGCAGTTCTTC. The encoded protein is CASSLEGYGIYNEQFF.

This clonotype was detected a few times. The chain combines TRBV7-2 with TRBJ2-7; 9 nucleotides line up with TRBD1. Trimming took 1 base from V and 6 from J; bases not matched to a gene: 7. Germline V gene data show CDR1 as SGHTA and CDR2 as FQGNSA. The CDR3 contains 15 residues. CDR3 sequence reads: CASSLVRDRAGEQYF. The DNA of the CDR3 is TGTGCCAGCAGCTTAGTCAGGGACAGGGCTGGCGAGCAGTACTTC.

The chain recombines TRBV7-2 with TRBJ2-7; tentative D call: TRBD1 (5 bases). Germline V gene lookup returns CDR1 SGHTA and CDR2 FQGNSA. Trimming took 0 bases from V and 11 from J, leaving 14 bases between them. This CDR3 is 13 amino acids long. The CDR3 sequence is CASSLAQSLGEYF. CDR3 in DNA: TGTGCCAGCAGCTTAGCACAGTCCTTAGGGGAGTACTTC. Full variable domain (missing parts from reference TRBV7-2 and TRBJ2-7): GAGVSQSPSNKVTEKGKDVELRCDPISGHTALYWYRQSLGQGLEFLIYFQGNSAPDKSGLPSDRFSAERTGGSVSTLTIQRTQQEDSAVYLCASSLAQSLGEYFGPGTRLTVT.

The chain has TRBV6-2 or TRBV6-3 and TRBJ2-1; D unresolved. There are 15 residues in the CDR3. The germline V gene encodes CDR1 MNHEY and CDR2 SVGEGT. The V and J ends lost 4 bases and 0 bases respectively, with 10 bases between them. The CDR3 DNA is TGTGCCAGCAGTTTGGGCCCCCGCTCCTACAATGAGCAGTTCTTC. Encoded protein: CASSLGPRSYNEQFF.

The CDR3 nucleotides read TGTGCCAGCAGTTACCGCGGGTTGGCCTACGAGCAGTACTTC. It codes for CASSYRGLAYEQYF. The J gene is TRBJ2-7, the V gene TRBV6-5; tentative D call: TRBD2 (5 bases). Trimming stripped 2 bases from V and 2 bases from J, with 10 bases between. The CDR3 sequence is 14 residues long. Germline V gene sequence: CDR1 MNHEY, CDR2 SVGAGI.

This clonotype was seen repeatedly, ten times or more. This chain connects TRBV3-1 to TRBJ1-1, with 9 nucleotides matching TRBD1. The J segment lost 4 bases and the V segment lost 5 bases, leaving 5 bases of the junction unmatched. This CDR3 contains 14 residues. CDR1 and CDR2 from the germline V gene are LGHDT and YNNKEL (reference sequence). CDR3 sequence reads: CASSFGQGSTEAFF. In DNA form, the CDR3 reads TGTGCCAGCAGCTTCGGACAGGGGAGCACTGAAGCTTTCTTT. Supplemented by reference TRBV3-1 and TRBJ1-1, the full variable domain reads DTAVSQTPKYLVTQMGNDKSIKCEQNLGHDTMYWYKQDSKKFLKIMFSYNNKELIINETVPNRFSPKSPDKAHLNLHINSLELGDSAVYFCASSFGQGSTEAFFGQGTRLTVV.

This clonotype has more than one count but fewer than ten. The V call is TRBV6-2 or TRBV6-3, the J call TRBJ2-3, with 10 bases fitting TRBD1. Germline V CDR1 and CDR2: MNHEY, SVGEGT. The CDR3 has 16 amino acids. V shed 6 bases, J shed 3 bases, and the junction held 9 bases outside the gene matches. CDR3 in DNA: TGTGCCAGCAGCCCCAGAGACAGGGGGCGAACAGATACGCAGTATTTT. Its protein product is CASSPRDRGRTDTQYF.

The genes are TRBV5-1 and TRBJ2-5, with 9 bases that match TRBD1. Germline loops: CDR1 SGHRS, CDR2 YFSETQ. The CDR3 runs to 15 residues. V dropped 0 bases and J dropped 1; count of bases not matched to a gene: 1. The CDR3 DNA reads TGCGCCAGCAGCTTGGAGACAGGGGGCCAAGAGACCCAGTACTTC. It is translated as CASSLETGGQETQYF.

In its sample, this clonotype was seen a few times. The CDR3 DNA sequence: TGTGCCAGCTCACCGTATTCAGGGATGAATGAGCAGTTCTTC. It specifies CASSPYSGMNEQFF. The J gene is TRBJ2-1, the V gene TRBV18; TRBD1 is a possible D gene (5 bases). Trimming pared 3 bases from V and 7 bases from J, leaving 13 bases between. Per the germline V gene, CDR1 is KGHSH and CDR2 is LQKENI. The CDR3 is made up of 14 amino acids.

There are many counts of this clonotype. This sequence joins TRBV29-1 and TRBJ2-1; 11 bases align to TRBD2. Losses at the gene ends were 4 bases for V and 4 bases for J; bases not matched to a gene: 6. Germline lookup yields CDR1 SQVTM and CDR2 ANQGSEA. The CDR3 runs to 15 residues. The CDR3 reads CSVAGTSGEYNEQFF. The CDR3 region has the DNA TGCAGCGTTGCTGGGACTAGCGGCGAATACAATGAGCAGTTCTTC.

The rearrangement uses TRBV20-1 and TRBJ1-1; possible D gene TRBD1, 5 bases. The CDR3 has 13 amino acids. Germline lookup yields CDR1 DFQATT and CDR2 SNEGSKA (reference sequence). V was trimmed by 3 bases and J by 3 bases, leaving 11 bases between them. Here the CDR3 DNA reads TGCAGTGCTAGTGAGACAGCAGACACTGAAGCTTTCTTT. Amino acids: CSASETADTEAFF.

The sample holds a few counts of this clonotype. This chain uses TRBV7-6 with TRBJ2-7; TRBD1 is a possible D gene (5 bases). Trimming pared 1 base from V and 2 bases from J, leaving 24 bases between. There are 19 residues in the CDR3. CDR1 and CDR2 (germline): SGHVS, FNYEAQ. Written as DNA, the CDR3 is TGTGCCAGCAGCTTAGAGGTCCAGCACCAGGGAAACCCTACCTACGAGCAGTACTTC. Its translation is CASSLEVQHQGNPTYEQYF.

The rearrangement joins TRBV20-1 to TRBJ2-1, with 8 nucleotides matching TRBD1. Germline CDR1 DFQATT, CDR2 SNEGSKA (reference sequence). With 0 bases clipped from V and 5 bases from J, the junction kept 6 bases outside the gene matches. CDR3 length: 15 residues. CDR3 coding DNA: TGCAGTGCTAGAGACGACAGGGGTGCGGACAATGAGCAGTTCTTC. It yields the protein CSARDDRGADNEQFF.

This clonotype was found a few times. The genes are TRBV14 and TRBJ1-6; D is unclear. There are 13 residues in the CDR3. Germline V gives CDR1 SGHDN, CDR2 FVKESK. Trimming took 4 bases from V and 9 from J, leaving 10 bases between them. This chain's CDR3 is CASSRGRASPLHF. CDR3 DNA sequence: TGTGCCAGCAGCCGAGGGAGGGCTTCACCCCTCCACTTT.

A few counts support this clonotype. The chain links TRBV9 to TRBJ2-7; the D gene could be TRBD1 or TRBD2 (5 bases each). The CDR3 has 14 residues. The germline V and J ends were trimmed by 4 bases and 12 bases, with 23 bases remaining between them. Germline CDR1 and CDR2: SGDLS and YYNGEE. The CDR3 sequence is CASSPSFVEGSMYF. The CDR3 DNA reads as TGTGCCAGCAGCCCCTCATTCGTCGAGGGGAGTATGTACTTC. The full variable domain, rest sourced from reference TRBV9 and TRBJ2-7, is DSGVTQTPKHLITATGQRVTLRCSPRSGDLSVYWYQQSLDQGLQFLIQYYNGEERAKGNILERFSAQQFPDLHSELNLSSLELGDSALYFCASSPSFVEGSMYFGPGTRLTVT.

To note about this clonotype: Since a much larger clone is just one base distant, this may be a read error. CDR3 amino acids: CASNLLAGRDQPQHF. CDR3 bases: TGTGCCAGCAACTTGTTAGCGGGAAGAGATCAGCCCCAGCATTTT. The chain couples TRBV7-2 to TRBJ1-5; D not resolved. The germline CDR1 and CDR2 sequences are SGHTA and FQGNSA. The CDR3 is made up of 15 amino acids. Trimming shortened V by 7 bases and J by 5 bases, and 18 bases separated the two germline ends.

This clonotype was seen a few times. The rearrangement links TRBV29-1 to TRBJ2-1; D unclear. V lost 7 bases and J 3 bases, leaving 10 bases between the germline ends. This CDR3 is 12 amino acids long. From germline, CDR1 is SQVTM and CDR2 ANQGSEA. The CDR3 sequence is CSDRPYYNEQFF. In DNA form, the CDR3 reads TGCAGCGACAGACCCTACTACAATGAGCAGTTCTTC.

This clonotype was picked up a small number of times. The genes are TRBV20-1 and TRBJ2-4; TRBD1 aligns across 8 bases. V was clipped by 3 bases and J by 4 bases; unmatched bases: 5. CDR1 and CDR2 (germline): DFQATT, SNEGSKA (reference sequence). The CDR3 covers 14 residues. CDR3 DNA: TGCAGTGCTAGTGGGACAGGACGTAAAAACATTCAGTACTTC. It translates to CSASGTGRKNIQYF.

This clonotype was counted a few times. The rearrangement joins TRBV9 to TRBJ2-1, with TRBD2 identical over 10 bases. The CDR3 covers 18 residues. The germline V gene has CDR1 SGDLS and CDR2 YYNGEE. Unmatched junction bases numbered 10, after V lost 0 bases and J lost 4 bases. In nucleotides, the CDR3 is TGTGCCAGCAGCGTAGGTGTTGGAGGGACTAGCGTGTACAATGAGCAGTTCTTC. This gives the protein CASSVGVGGTSVYNEQFF. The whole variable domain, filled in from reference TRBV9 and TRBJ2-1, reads DSGVTQTPKHLITATGQRVTLRCSPRSGDLSVYWYQQSLDQGLQFLIQYYNGEERAKGNILERFSAQQFPDLHSELNLSSLELGDSALYFCASSVGVGGTSVYNEQFFGPGTRLTVL.

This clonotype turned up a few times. The DNA of the CDR3 is TGCGCCAGCAGCCAGGGAGACGGGGGCAGGGGGCTCGGAGGGGCTTTCTTT. Its protein product is CASSQGDGGRGLGGAFF. The chain is built from TRBV4-3 and TRBJ1-1, with 8 bases that match TRBD1. The CDR3 runs 17 residues. The J segment lost 11 bases and the V segment lost 3 bases, leaving 20 bases of the junction unmatched. Germline values: CDR1 LGHNA, CDR2 YSLEER.

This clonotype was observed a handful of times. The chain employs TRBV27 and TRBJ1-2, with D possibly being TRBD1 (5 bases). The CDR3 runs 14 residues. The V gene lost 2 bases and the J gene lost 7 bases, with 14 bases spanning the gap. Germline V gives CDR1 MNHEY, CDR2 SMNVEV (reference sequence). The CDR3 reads CASSLGGSSSGYTF. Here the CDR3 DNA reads TGTGCCAGCAGTTTAGGGGGGTCTTCGTCTGGCTACACCTTC.

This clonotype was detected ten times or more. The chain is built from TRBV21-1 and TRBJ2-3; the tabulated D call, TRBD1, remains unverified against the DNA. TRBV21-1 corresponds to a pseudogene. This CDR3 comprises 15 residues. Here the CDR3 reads CASSKGGRGTDTQYF. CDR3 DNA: TGTGCCAGCAGCAAAGGGGGCAGGGGTACAGATACGCAGTATTTT.

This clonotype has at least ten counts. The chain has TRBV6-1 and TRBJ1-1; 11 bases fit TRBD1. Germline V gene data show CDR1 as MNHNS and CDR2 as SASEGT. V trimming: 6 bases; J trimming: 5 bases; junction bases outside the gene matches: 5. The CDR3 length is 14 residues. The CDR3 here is CASRIGTGGTEAFF. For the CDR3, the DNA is TGTGCCAGCAGGATAGGGACAGGGGGGACTGAAGCTTTCTTT.